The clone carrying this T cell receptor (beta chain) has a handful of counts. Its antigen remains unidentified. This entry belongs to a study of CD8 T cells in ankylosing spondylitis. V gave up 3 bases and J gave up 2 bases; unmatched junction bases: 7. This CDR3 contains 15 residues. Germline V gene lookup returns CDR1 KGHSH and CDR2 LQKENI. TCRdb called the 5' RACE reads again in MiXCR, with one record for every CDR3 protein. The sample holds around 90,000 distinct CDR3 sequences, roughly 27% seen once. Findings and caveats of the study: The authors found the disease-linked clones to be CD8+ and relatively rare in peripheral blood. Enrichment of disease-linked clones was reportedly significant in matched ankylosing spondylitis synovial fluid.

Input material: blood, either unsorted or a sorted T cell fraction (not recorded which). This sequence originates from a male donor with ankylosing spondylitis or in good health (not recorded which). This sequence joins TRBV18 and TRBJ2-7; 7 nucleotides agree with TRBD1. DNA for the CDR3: TGTGCCAGCTCACCCAGGACAGGCTCTACCTACGAGCAGTACGTC. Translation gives CASSPRTGSTYEQYV.